This TCR beta chain originates from a study of Ad26.COV2.S vaccination and SARS-CoV-2 variants. Whole-study results and caveats: Measurements of TCR breadth and depth may have given underestimates of the total T cell responses. Comparability of non-spike TCR breadth was observed across vaccine and placebo recipients.

About this clone itself: The antigen remains undetermined.

The CDR3 length is 11 residues. Trimming shortened V by 0 bases and J by 7 bases, and 4 bases separated the two germline ends. Germline CDR1 is DFQATT and CDR2 is SNEGSKA (reference sequence). The treatment is: about 20 received Ad26.COV2.S at low or high dose, single or two shots; roughly five received placebo; per-sample allocation not given. Samples came from day 63 after the first vaccine or placebo injection. The method was immunoSEQ multiplex PCR; TCRdb's version includes in-frame clones alone and lacks a portion of them. The table lists about 320,000 clones, approximately 86% of them singletons, with 2.1% in the top ten.

The chain couples TRBV20-1 to TRBJ1-5; D is uncertain. The sequencing here drew on peripheral blood, taken in a trial of Ad26.COV2.S vaccine versus placebo. This clonotype was obtained from a person between 18 and 65 years old who received the Ad26.COV2.S COVID-19 vaccine or a placebo. CDR3 residues: CSARDRQPQHF. CDR3 nucleotides: TGCAGTGCTAGAGATCGGCAGCCCCAGCATTTT.